This is a list of T cell receptor beta chains from one sample in a study of blood T cell repertoires in COVID-19. Measured with immunoSEQ multiplex PCR; TCRdb has only the in-frame clones, and not every one. Here the sample spans about 180,000 clones, approximately 80% being singletons. Sequencing used peripheral blood. The source is a human donor in a cohort sampled during active COVID-19. Both conserved end residues are part of each CDR3. A D gene is named only where the DNA matches it firmly. Clone size is shown for a subset of rows, as once, few, many or a class of expanded clone.

>TRBJ2-7|TRBV18|NA|NA
TGTGCCAGCTCGGAAACTAGCTACGAGCAGTACTTC
CASSETSYEQYF
>TRBJ2-1|TRBV7-2|TRBD2|NA
TGTGCCAGCAGCTTAGCTGTAGCGGGGGGGCTCAATGAGCAGTTCTTC
CASSLAVAGGLNEQFF
>TRBJ2-3|TRBV5-5|TRBD2|once
TGTGCCAGCAGCTCAGGACTAGCGGGAGTTCCAGATACGCAGTATTTT
CASSSGLAGVPDTQYF
>TRBJ1-6|TRBV27|TRBD1|few
TGTGCCAGCAGTTTATTAGGGGGACAGGGGATTTCCTATAATTCACCCCTCCACTTT
CASSLLGGQGISYNSPLHF
>TRBJ1-4|TRBV18|TRBD1|NA
TGTGCCAGCTCACCACCGGACAGGGGGCAGGCTGAAAAACTGTTTTTT
CASSPPDRGQAEKLFF
>TRBJ1-1|TRBV9|NA|NA
TGTGCCAGCAGCCTAGACAGCTACATGAACACTGAAGCTTTCTTT
CASSLDSYMNTEAFF
>TRBJ1-5|TRBV6-6|NA|NA
TGTGCCAGCAGTCCCCTAATTGGGCAGATTAGCAATCAGCCCCAGCATTTT
CASSPLIGQISNQPQHF
>TRBJ2-3|TRBV6-5|NA|NA
TGTGCCAGCAGTTATCGGGGAGTTACAGATACGCAGTATTTT
CASSYRGVTDTQYF
>TRBJ2-5|TRBV19|NA|NA
TGTGCCAGTAGTTGGCGGCGTCTGGAGACCCAGTACTTC
CASSWRRLETQYF
>TRBJ2-5|TRBV10-1|NA|NA
TGCGCCAGCAGTGACGAGGCCTTCCAAGAGACCCAGTACTTC
CASSDEAFQETQYF
>TRBJ2-7|TRBV9|TRBD1|NA
TGTGCCAGCAGCGTATCGGGACAGGGGGCAAACGAGCAGTACTTC
CASSVSGQGANEQYF
>TRBJ1-5|TRBV28|NA|NA
TGTGCCAGCAGTGACCCAGGGGCTCGTAGCAATCAGCCCCAGCATTTT
CASSDPGARSNQPQHF
>TRBJ2-7|TRBV6-5|NA|few
TGTGCCAGCAGCCCCTTCCAGGGGTCTATCTACGAGCAGTACTTC
CASSPFQGSIYEQYF
>TRBJ2-7|TRBV5-4|NA|NA
TGTGCCAGCAGCTTGCAAGCGCAGGGGATCGACGAGCAGTACTTC
CASSLQAQGIDEQYF
>TRBJ1-2|TRBV28|NA|once
TGTGCCAGCAGTTTATACAGGGTAGGATATGGCTACACCTTC
CASSLYRVGYGYTF
>TRBJ2-5|TRBV11-3|NA|NA
TGTGCCAGCAGCTTAAGGGGTGAGACTAGGGAAGAGACCCAGTACTTC
CASSLRGETREETQYF
>TRBJ1-5|TRBV6-1|NA|NA
TGTGCCAGCAGTGAACAGTATAGCAATCAGCCCCAGCATTTT
CASSEQYSNQPQHF
>TRBJ1-1|TRBV28|NA|NA
TGTGCCAGCAGCCTTACGGGTTCCGCTGAAGCTTTCTTT
CASSLTGSAEAFF
>TRBJ1-6|TRBV5-6|NA|NA
TGTGCCAGCACCGTATATAATTCACCCCTCCACTTT
CASTVYNSPLHF
>TRBJ1-5|TRBV7-2|NA|NA
TGTGCCAGCAGTAGTGCAGGGGTCAATCAGCCCCAGCATTTT
CASSSAGVNQPQHF
>TRBJ2-7|TRBV7-9|NA|NA
TGTGCCAGCAGTCAGGCAACGGGGGAGCAGTACTTC
CASSQATGEQYF
>TRBJ2-7|TRBV7-2|TRBD1|NA
TGTGCCAGCTACGGACAGGGGGCAGGGGGGCAGTACTTC
CASYGQGAGGQYF
>TRBJ1-1|TRBV6-1|NA|NA
TGTGCCAGCAGTGACCCAGGGGCTGAAGCTTTCTTT
CASSDPGAEAFF
>TRBJ2-7|TRBV7-9|TRBD1|NA
TGTGCCAGCAGCTTGCAGGGGGCTGTTTACGAGCAGTACTTC
CASSLQGAVYEQYF
>TRBJ2-4|TRBV7-2|TRBD2|NA
TGTGCCAGCAGCCCGGGACTAGCGGAAAACATTCAGTACTTC
CASSPGLAENIQYF
>TRBJ2-2|TRBV5-6|TRBD2|NA
TGTGCCAGCAGCTCAATGACTAGCGGGAACACCGGGGAGCTGTTTTTT
CASSSMTSGNTGELFF
>TRBJ2-3|TRBV5-1|TRBD2|NA
TGCGCCAGCAGTCGACTAGCGGGAGCTCAAGCAGATACGCAGTATTTT
CASSRLAGAQADTQYF
>TRBJ2-1|TRBV19|NA|once
TGTGCCAGTACCAAGACTAGCTCCTACAATGAGCAGTTCTTC
CASTKTSSYNEQFF
>TRBJ1-6|TRBV6-5|NA|NA
TGTGCCAGCAGGAGGGAAAACCGTAATTCACCCCTCCACTTT
CASRRENRNSPLHF
>TRBJ1-2|TRBV5-1|NA|NA
TGCGCCAGCAGCCCAGGGGCCGATGAGGACTATGGCTACACCTTC
CASSPGADEDYGYTF
>TRBJ2-5|TRBV9|TRBD2|NA
TGTGCCAGCAGCGTGACTAGCGGGAGTCGGGAGACCCAGTACTTC
CASSVTSGSRETQYF
>TRBJ2-7|TRBV5-1|NA|NA
TGCGCCAGCAGCCTTACAGGGTTCCACGAGCAGTACTTC
CASSLTGFHEQYF
>TRBJ1-4|TRBV6-2/TRBV6-3|NA|many
TGTGCCAGCAGTTACTCGGAGAATGAAAAACTGTTTTTT
CASSYSENEKLFF
>TRBJ2-7|TRBV6-6|NA|once
TGTGCCAGCAGCGCGGCGGGGTACTCCTACGAGCAGTACTTC
CASSAAGYSYEQYF
>TRBJ1-2|TRBV27|TRBD1|NA
TGTGCCAGCAGTTTTCGGACAGGGGTAGAAGGCTACACCTTC
CASSFRTGVEGYTF
>TRBJ1-1|TRBV6-5|NA|once
TGTGCCAGCAGTTACTCGGCCCTGATGAACACTGAAGCTTTCTTT
CASSYSALMNTEAFF
>TRBJ2-7|TRBV18|NA|NA
TGTGCCAGCTCACAGTACCAGGGATCCTACGAGCAGTACTTC
CASSQYQGSYEQYF
>TRBJ2-7|TRBV18|TRBD2|few
TGTGCCAGCTCACCAAGCGGGGGGGTAGTCTACGAGCAGTACTTC
CASSPSGGVVYEQYF
>TRBJ2-1|TRBV10-1|NA|NA
TGCGCCAGCAGTACGGACAGTTTCAATGAGCAGTTCTTC
CASSTDSFNEQFF
>TRBJ1-1|TRBV4-1|NA|NA
TGCGCCAGCAGCCAGGCCCAAAGTCAGCGGGGGGCTGAAGCTTTCTTT
CASSQAQSQRGAEAFF
>TRBJ2-7|TRBV10-3|TRBD1|NA
TGTGCCATAAGGGACAGGGGGTCCTACGAGCAGTACTTC
CAIRDRGSYEQYF
>TRBJ2-1|TRBV12-3/TRBV12-4|NA|NA
TGTGCCAGCAGCGGACCGGCAGGGGATGAGCAGTTCTTC
CASSGPAGDEQFF
>TRBJ1-1|TRBV7-8|NA|NA
TGTGCCAGCAGCTTACGCCGGGGTGGGAACGCTTTCTTT
CASSLRRGGNAFF
>TRBJ2-1|TRBV6-4|NA|NA
TGTGCCAGCAGTAGATGGGGCAACTCCTACAATGAGCAGTTCTTC
CASSRWGNSYNEQFF
>TRBJ1-4|TRBV6-5|NA|NA
TGTGCCAGCAGCAACCGGGGAACCGAAAAACTGTTTTTT
CASSNRGTEKLFF
>TRBJ2-7|TRBV11-1|TRBD1|NA
TGTGCCAGCAGCTTAAGACAGGGGACTGGGGAGCAGTACTTC
CASSLRQGTGEQYF
>TRBJ2-7|TRBV6-5|NA|NA
TGTGCCAGCAGTTCAGAGGGGGCCTACGAGCAGTACTTC
CASSSEGAYEQYF
>TRBJ2-4|TRBV6-1|TRBD2|NA
TGTGCCAGCAGTGCCCTTAGAAGCGGGAGGGCTGAGGCCAAAAACATTCAGTACTTC
CASSALRSGRAEAKNIQYF
>TRBJ1-2|TRBV5-6|TRBD1|NA
TGTGCCAGCAGCTCAGAGAGGGACCAGGGGGCTAACTATGGCTACACCTTC
CASSSERDQGANYGYTF
>TRBJ2-7|TRBV7-2|NA|once
TGTGCCAGCGGGCCCCTACAAAAGCAGTACTTC
CASGPLQKQYF
>TRBJ2-1|TRBV9|TRBD2|NA
TGTGCCAGCAGCCCCCCGTCCCTAGCGGGAGGATACAATGAGCAGTTCTTC
CASSPPSLAGGYNEQFF
>TRBJ2-3|TRBV5-4|TRBD1|NA
TGTGCCAGCAGTTTTAGACAGGGGGCGGATACGCAGTATTTT
CASSFRQGADTQYF
>TRBJ2-2|TRBV5-4|NA|NA
TGTGCCAGCAGCTTGGCGGGGTCAGGCCCCGGGGAGCTGTTTTTT
CASSLAGSGPGELFF
>TRBJ1-6|TRBV6-2/TRBV6-3|TRBD1|NA
TGTGCCAGCAGTTTCGGGCCGAGGGGGCGAGGGTCACCCCTCCACTTT
CASSFGPRGRGSPLHF
>TRBJ2-2|TRBV4-3|TRBD1|once
TGCGCCAGCAGCCCACAGGGGGGAGCCGGGGAGCTGTTTTTT
CASSPQGGAGELFF